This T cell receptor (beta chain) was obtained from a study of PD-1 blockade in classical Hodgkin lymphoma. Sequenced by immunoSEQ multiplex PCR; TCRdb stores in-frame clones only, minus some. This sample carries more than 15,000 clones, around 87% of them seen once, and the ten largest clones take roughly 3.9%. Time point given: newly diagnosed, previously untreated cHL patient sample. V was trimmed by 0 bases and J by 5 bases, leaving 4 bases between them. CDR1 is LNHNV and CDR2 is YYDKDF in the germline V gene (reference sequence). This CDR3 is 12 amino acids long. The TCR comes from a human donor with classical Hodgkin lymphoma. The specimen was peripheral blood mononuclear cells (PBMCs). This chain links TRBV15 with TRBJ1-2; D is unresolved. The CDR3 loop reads CATSRDGYGYTF. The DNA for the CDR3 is TGTGCCACCAGCAGAGACGGGTATGGCTACACCTTC.